This T cell receptor beta chain was recovered during a study of cytomegalovirus exposure and HLA in healthy donors. With respect to this clone: What it binds is not known.

Researchers ran the PCR with 60 Vbeta and 13 Jbeta primers. Assay: immunoSEQ multiplex PCR; the TCRdb copy retains only in-frame clones and omits some. The sample holds under 200,000 clones; roughly 77% are singletons and the top ten take approximately 0.39%. The study's findings and limits: Reported findings show TCR beta sequences accurately forecast HLA-A and HLA-B alleles in most subjects. The authors assumed roughly uniform sequencing depth across donors for presence/absence analyses.

The sequence derives from a male donor in good health and CMV-seropositive. Sequenced material: PBMCs.

DNA of the CDR3: TGTGCCAGCAGCGTAGCGGGGAATCCCTACGAGCAGTACTTC. Its translation: CASSVAGNPYEQYF. The V call is TRBV9, the J call TRBJ2-7; D possibly corresponds to TRBD2 (5 bases). V was shortened by 0 bases and J by 2 bases, with 9 bases between the two germline ends. There are 14 residues in the CDR3. Germline V CDR1 and CDR2: SGDLS, YYNGEE.